The rows below give T cell receptor beta chains drawn from one sample of a study of shared clonotypes between healthy human individuals. Using immunoSEQ multiplex PCR, the repertoire was profiled, and TCRdb retains in-frame clones only, with some absent. The data contain more than 2 million clones, roughly 93% of them seen just once; the ten biggest clones take up around 1.7%. Sequencing was performed on naive CD8+ T cells from PBMCs. These receptors were taken from a man between 18 and 35 years old in good health. Some clones in this sample may be carry-over from other donors' samples. CDR3s include the opening cysteine and the closing phenylalanine or tryptophan. A D gene is named only where the DNA matches it firmly. Clone size is not always given. Where it is, it says once, few, many or a class for expanded clones.

clone size	V gene	D gene	J gene	CDR3 protein	CDR3 DNA
few	TRBV5-6	TRBD1	TRBJ2-5	CASGQTGQKEETQYF	TGTGCCAGCGGGCAGACGGGACAGAAGGAAGAGACCCAGTACTTC
NA	TRBV28	NA	TRBJ1-1	CASSAGTSTEAFF	TGTGCCAGCAGTGCCGGGACATCAACTGAAGCTTTCTTT
NA	TRBV27	NA	TRBJ2-7	CASSARTFSPYEQYF	TGTGCCAGCAGTGCGAGGACTTTCTCCCCCTACGAGCAGTACTTC
NA	TRBV30	NA	TRBJ2-5	CAWSVFTSETQYF	TGTGCCTGGAGTGTTTTCACGTCGGAGACCCAGTACTTC
NA	TRBV5-1	TRBD1	TRBJ2-1	CASRATGAVGNEQFF	TGCGCCAGCAGGGCAACAGGGGCAGTAGGCAATGAGCAGTTCTTC
NA	TRBV27	TRBD2	TRBJ2-2	CASSLGTTSGELFF	TGTGCCAGCAGTTTGGGGACTACCAGCGGGGAGCTGTTTTTT
NA	TRBV15	TRBD1	TRBJ1-5	CATAGDRGINQPQHF	TGTGCCACCGCGGGGGACAGGGGGATCAATCAGCCCCAGCATTTT
NA	TRBV28	NA	TRBJ2-2	CASTSADTGELFF	TGTGCCAGCACCTCGGCAGACACCGGGGAGCTGTTTTTT
NA	TRBV9	NA	TRBJ2-7	CASSAADGPTYEQYF	TGTGCCAGCAGCGCCGCCGACGGACCAACCTACGAGCAGTACTTC
NA	TRBV27	NA	TRBJ1-1	CASSSRENTEAFF	TGTGCCAGCAGCTCGCGGGAGAACACTGAAGCTTTCTTT
NA	TRBV5-1	NA	TRBJ2-3	CASSVERSTDTQYF	TGCGCCAGCAGCGTAGAGCGGTCCACAGATACGCAGTATTTT
NA	TRBV6-6	NA	TRBJ2-1	CASSYSGSSYNEQFF	TGTGCCAGCAGTTACTCGGGCAGCTCCTACAATGAGCAGTTCTTC
NA	TRBV28	NA	TRBJ1-5	CASSVVYSNQPQHF	TGTGCCAGCAGCGTAGTCTATAGCAATCAGCCCCAGCATTTT
once	TRBV13	TRBD2	TRBJ2-1	CASSPSGEGGDEQFF	TGTGCCAGCAGCCCTAGCGGGGAAGGCGGAGATGAGCAGTTCTTC
NA	TRBV27	TRBD2	TRBJ2-1	CASSGTGTSTEQFF	TGTGCCAGCAGCGGGACCGGGACTAGCACTGAGCAGTTCTTC
once	TRBV9	NA	TRBJ1-3	CASSSPQGIRSGNTIYF	TGTGCCAGCAGCTCTCCCCAGGGGATTCGCTCTGGAAACACCATATATTTT
NA	TRBV27	NA	TRBJ2-2	CASSSRQTTNTGELFF	TGTGCCAGCAGTTCACGACAGACTACGAACACCGGGGAGCTGTTTTTT
once	TRBV6-1	NA	TRBJ1-2	CASSNNGRVYGYTF	TGTGCCAGCAGTAATAACGGACGGGTCTATGGCTACACCTTC
NA	TRBV11-2	NA	TRBJ2-1	CASSVGNEQFF	TGTGCCAGCAGCGTGGGCAATGAGCAGTTCTTC
NA	TRBV6-5	TRBD2	TRBJ2-1	CASSYSPSGGNEQFF	TGTGCCAGCAGTTACTCTCCTAGCGGAGGCAATGAGCAGTTCTTC
NA	TRBV7-8	NA	TRBJ2-7	CASSLSSYEQYF	TGTGCCAGCAGCTTAAGCTCCTACGAGCAGTACTTC
NA	TRBV5-6	TRBD2	TRBJ2-7	CASSPGLAGSYEQYF	TGTGCCAGCAGCCCCGGACTAGCGGGATCCTACGAGCAGTACTTC
NA	TRBV6-6	NA	TRBJ1-2	CASSYAVLGYGYTF	TGTGCCAGCAGTTACGCGGTATTGGGCTATGGCTACACCTTC
few	TRBV27	TRBD2	TRBJ2-3	CASSPLAGGPTDTQYF	TGTGCCAGCAGTCCCCTAGCGGGAGGGCCGACAGATACGCAGTATTTT
once	TRBV6-6	NA	TRBJ2-2	CASSYDAGELFF	TGTGCCAGCAGTTACGATGCCGGGGAGCTGTTTTTT
once	TRBV6-1	NA	TRBJ2-1	CASSEDQTYNEQFF	TGTGCCAGCAGTGAAGACCAGACCTACAATGAGCAGTTCTTC
NA	TRBV5-4	NA	TRBJ1-1	CASSPAGGASEAFF	TGTGCCAGCAGCCCGGCGGGAGGAGCCTCTGAAGCTTTCTTT
NA	TRBV13	NA	TRBJ1-2	CASNSWGHGDGYTF	TGTGCCAGCAACAGCTGGGGGCACGGGGATGGCTACACCTTC
NA	TRBV29-1	TRBD2	TRBJ2-7	CSVEDLNSGLTYEQYF	TGCAGCGTTGAAGATCTTAATAGCGGGTTAACCTACGAGCAGTACTTC
NA	TRBV4-1	NA	TRBJ2-7	CASSQGDRYYEQYF	TGCGCCAGCAGCCAAGGAGACAGGTACTACGAGCAGTACTTC
NA	TRBV7-9	NA	TRBJ2-7	CASSPFLSDYEQYF	TGTGCCAGCAGCCCATTTTTATCTGACTACGAGCAGTACTTC
NA	TRBV28	TRBD2	TRBJ2-6	CASTGLAGPGANVLTF	TGTGCCAGCACAGGACTAGCGGGCCCTGGGGCCAACGTCCTGACTTTC
NA	TRBV28	NA	TRBJ2-5	CASSPRLVVAETQYF	TGTGCCAGCAGTCCGCGACTAGTTGTGGCAGAGACCCAGTACTTC
NA	TRBV28	TRBD2	TRBJ2-3	CASSYGIAGGPSTDTQYF	TGTGCCAGCAGTTATGGAATAGCGGGAGGGCCAAGCACAGATACGCAGTATTTT
NA	TRBV7-9	NA	TRBJ2-2	CASSQRQIPGELFF	TGTGCCAGCAGCCAGCGACAGATCCCCGGGGAGCTGTTTTTT
NA	TRBV15	NA	TRBJ2-7	CATSTIYEQYF	TGTGCCACCAGCACGATCTACGAGCAGTACTTC
NA	TRBV13	NA	TRBJ1-4	CASSLSENEKLFF	TGTGCCAGCAGCTTGTCAGAAAATGAAAAACTGTTTTTT
few	TRBV5-8	NA	TRBJ2-7	CASSRLRDYEQYF	TGTGCCAGCAGCCGTCTTCGAGATTACGAGCAGTACTTC
NA	TRBV7-8	NA	TRBJ2-3	CASSLGGATDTQYF	TGTGCCAGCAGCTTAGGGGGCGCCACAGATACGCAGTATTTT
NA	TRBV2	NA	TRBJ1-1	CASSVWAKAMNTEAFF	TGTGCCAGCAGTGTTTGGGCCAAAGCTATGAACACTGAAGCTTTCTTT
NA	TRBV5-1	TRBD2	TRBJ2-7	CASSWGTSGSIEERGQYF	TGCGCCAGCAGCTGGGGGACTAGCGGGAGTATTGAGGAGAGAGGGCAGTACTTC
NA	TRBV27	NA	TRBJ2-2	CASSFLLGSNTGELFF	TGTGCCAGCAGTTTTCTTCTGGGCTCGAACACCGGGGAGCTGTTTTTT
NA	TRBV27	NA	TRBJ1-2	CASSPRDRNYGYTF	TGTGCCAGCAGTCCCAGGGACCGTAACTATGGCTACACCTTC
NA	TRBV29-1	NA	TRBJ1-1	CSVELYRVNTEAFF	TGCAGCGTTGAATTGTACAGGGTGAACACTGAAGCTTTCTTT
NA	TRBV29-1	TRBD1	TRBJ1-4	CSVQLWTGTNEKLFF	TGCAGCGTCCAGTTATGGACAGGGACTAATGAAAAACTGTTTTTT
NA	TRBV7-9	NA	TRBJ1-2	CASSVGPINYGYTF	TGTGCCAGCAGCGTTGGACCGATAAACTATGGCTACACCTTC
NA	TRBV6-1	NA	TRBJ2-7	CASKDRLTYEQYF	TGTGCCAGCAAAGACAGGTTAACCTACGAGCAGTACTTC
NA	TRBV6-5	NA	TRBJ1-2	CASKSTEYYGYTF	TGTGCCAGCAAATCGACGGAGTACTATGGCTACACCTTC
NA	TRBV7-9	NA	TRBJ2-6	CASPMHSGANVLTF	TGTGCCAGCCCCATGCACTCTGGGGCCAACGTCCTGACTTTC
NA	TRBV11-2	NA	TRBJ1-2	CASSPWTAVPLNYGYTF	TGTGCCAGCAGCCCCTGGACGGCGGTCCCCCTTAACTATGGCTACACCTTC
NA	TRBV7-8	NA	TRBJ2-7	CASSLSRASSYEQYF	TGTGCCAGCAGCCTGTCAAGGGCTAGCTCCTACGAGCAGTACTTC
once	TRBV11-3	TRBD2	TRBJ2-1	CASSFGLAGEDEQFF	TGTGCCAGCAGCTTCGGACTAGCGGGAGAGGATGAGCAGTTCTTC